One T cell receptor beta chain is described in this entry. Its cognate antigen is unknown. Clones were sequenced by immunoSEQ multiplex PCR, and TCRdb holds only the in-frame ones, with some missing. The table lists about 200,000 clones, around 87% of them singletons. This entry is derived from a study of cytomegalovirus exposure and HLA in healthy donors. Study-level points and caveats: Cytomegalovirus association was assigned to over 150 TCR beta chains. A subsequent analysis found that TCR clusters from the first cohort also tended to co-occur in the roughly 120 validation repertoires, with about 94% of cluster scores above 0. High specificity and sensitivity for cytomegalovirus status were reported for the classifier. Usually a TCR sequence was rare, but some public TCRs were found in many donors.

V lost 2 bases to trimming and J lost 2 bases; unmatched junction nucleotides: 2. Germline V lookup: CDR1 SGHDT, CDR2 YYEEEE. This CDR3 comprises 15 residues. The gene calls are TRBV5-6 and TRBJ1-2; 11 bases line up with TRBD1. The sample comprised PBMCs. The sequence derives from a woman in her late teens or twenties in good health and CMV-seropositive. Here the CDR3 DNA reads TGTGCCAGCAGCTTTTGGGACAGGGGGAACTATGGCTACACCTTC. It yields the protein CASSFWDRGNYGYTF.